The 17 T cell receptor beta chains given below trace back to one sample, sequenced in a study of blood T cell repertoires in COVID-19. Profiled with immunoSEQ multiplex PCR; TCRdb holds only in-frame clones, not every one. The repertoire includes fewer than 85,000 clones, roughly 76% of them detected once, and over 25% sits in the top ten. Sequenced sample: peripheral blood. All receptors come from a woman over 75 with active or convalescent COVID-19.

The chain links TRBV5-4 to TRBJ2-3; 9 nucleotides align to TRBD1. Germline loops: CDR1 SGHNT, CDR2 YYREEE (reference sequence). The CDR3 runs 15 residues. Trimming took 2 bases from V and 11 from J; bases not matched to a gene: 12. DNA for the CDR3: TGTGCCAGCAGCTTCGGGACAGGGAAGGGGTATGAGCAGTATTTT. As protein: CASSFGTGKGYEQYF.

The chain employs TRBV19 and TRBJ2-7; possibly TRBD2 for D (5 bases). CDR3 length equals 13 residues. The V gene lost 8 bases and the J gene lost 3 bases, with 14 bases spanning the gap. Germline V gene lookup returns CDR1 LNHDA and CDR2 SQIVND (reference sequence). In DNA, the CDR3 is TGTGCCAGTGCGGCGGGTATGGGCTACGAGCAGTACTTC. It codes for CASAAGMGYEQYF.

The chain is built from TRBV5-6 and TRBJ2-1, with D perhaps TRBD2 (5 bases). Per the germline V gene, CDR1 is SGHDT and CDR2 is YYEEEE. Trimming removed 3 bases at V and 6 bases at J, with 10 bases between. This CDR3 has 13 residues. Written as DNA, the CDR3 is TGTGCCAGCAGCTCAAGACTATTCAATGAGCAGTTCTTC. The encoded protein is CASSSRLFNEQFF.

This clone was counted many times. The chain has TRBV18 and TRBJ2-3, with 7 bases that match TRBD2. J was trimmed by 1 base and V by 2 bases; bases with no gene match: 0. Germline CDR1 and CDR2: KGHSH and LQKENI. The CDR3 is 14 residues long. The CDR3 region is CASSPSGGTDTQYF. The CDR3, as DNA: TGTGCCAGCTCACCAAGCGGGGGCACAGATACGCAGTATTTT.

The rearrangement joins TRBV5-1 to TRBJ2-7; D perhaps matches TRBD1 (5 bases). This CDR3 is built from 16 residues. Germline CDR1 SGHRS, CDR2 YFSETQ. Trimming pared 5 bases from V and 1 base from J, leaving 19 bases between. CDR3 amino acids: CASSPGSGQNSYEQYF. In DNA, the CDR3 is TGCGCCAGCAGTCCTGGGTCAGGGCAAAATTCCTACGAGCAGTACTTC.

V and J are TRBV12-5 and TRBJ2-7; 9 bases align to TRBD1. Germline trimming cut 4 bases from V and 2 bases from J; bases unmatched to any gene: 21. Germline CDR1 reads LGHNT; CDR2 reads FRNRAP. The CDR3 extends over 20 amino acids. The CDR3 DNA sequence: TGTGCTAGTGGTTCCCCCCTTATCAACCGCACAGGGGGCCCTACCTACGAGCAGTACTTC. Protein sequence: CASGSPLINRTGGPTYEQYF.

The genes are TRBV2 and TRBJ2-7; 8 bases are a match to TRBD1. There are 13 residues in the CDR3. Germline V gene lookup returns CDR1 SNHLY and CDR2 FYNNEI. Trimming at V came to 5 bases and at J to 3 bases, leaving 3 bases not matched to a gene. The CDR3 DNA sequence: TGTGCCAGCAGTTTTGACAGGGGCTACGAGCAGTACTTC. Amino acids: CASSFDRGYEQYF.

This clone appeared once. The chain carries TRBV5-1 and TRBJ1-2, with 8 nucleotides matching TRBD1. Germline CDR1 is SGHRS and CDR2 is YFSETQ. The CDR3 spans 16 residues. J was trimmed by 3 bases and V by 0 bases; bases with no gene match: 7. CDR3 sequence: CASSLEEAGGYYGYTF. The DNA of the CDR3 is TGCGCCAGCAGCTTGGAAGAAGCAGGGGGCTACTATGGCTACACCTTC.

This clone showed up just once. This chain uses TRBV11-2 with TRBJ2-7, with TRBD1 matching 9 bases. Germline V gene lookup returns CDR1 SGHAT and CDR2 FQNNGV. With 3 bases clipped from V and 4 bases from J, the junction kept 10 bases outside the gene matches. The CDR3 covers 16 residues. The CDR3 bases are TGTGCCAGCAGCTTCCGGACAGGGGTCCCCGTTTACGAGCAGTACTTC. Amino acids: CASSFRTGVPVYEQYF.

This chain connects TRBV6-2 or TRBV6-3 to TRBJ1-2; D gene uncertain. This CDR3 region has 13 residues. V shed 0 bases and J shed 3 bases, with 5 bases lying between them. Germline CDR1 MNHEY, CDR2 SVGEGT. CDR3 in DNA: TGTGCCAGCAGTTACTCAGCGGACTATGGCTACACCTTC. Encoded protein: CASSYSADYGYTF.

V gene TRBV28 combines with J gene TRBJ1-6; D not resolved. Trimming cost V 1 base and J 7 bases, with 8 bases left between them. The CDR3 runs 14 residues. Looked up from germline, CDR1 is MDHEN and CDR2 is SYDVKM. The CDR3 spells CASSLSARNSPLHF. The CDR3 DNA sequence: TGTGCCAGCAGTTTATCAGCGAGGAATTCACCCCTCCACTTT.

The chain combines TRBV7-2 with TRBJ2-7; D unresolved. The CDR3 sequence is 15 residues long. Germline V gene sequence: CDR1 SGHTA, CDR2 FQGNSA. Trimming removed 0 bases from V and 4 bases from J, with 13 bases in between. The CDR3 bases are TGTGCCAGCAGCTTAGCGCAGGCCAGCTATTACGAGCAGTACTTC. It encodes CASSLAQASYYEQYF. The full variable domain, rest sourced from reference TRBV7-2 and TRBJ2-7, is GAGVSQSPSNKVTEKGKDVELRCDPISGHTALYWYRQSLGQGLEFLIYFQGNSAPDKSGLPSDRFSAERTGGSVSTLTIQRTQQEDSAVYLCASSLAQASYYEQYFGPGTRLTVT.

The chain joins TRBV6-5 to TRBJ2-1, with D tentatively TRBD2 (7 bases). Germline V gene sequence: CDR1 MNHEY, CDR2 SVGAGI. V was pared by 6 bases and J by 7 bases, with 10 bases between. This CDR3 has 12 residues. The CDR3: CASSRGGNEQFF. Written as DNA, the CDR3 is TGTGCCAGCAGCAGGGGAGGGAATGAGCAGTTCTTC.

The CDR3 region is CASSTKDGENTEAFF. The CDR3 nucleotides are TGTGCCAGCAGTACTAAGGACGGGGAGAACACTGAAGCTTTCTTT. The chain has TRBV27 and TRBJ1-1; D is uncertain. The CDR3 is 15 amino acids. Trimming pared 5 bases from V and 1 base from J, leaving 14 bases between. Germline assignment: CDR1 MNHEY and CDR2 SMNVEV (reference sequence).

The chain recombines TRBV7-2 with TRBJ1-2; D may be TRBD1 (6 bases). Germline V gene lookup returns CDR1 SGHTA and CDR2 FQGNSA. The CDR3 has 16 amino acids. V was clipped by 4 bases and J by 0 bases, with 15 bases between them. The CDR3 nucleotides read TGTGCCAGCAGCTCAGCGGGACAACGCTCTAACTATGGCTACACCTTC. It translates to CASSSAGQRSNYGYTF.

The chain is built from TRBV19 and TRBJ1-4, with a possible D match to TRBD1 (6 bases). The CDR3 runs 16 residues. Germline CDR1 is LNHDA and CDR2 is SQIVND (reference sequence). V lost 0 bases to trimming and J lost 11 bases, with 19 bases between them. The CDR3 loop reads CASSIDLAQGYRKLFF. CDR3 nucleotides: TGTGCCAGTAGTATAGATTTGGCGCAGGGGTATCGGAAACTGTTTTTT.

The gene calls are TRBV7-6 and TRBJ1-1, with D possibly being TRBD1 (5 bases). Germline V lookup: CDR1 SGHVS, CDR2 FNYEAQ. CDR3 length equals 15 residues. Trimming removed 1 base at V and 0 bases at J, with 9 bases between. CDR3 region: CASSLVPGMNTEAFF. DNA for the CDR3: TGTGCCAGCAGCTTAGTTCCAGGGATGAACACTGAAGCTTTCTTT.